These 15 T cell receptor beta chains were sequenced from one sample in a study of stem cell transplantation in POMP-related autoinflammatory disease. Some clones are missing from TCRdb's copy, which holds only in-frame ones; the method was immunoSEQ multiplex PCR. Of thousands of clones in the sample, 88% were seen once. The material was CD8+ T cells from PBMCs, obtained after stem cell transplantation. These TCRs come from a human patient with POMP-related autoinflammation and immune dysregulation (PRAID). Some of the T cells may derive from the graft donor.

The CDR3 here is CASIFDRDGTDTQYF. The CDR3 bases are TGTGCCAGCATCTTCGACAGGGATGGCACAGATACGCAGTATTTT. The chain recombines TRBV2 with TRBJ2-3, with TRBD1 identical over 7 bases. V trimming: 7 bases; J trimming: 1 base; junction bases outside the gene matches: 8. CDR3 size: 15 residues. CDR1 and CDR2 (germline): SNHLY, FYNNEI. Drawing the rest from reference TRBV2 and TRBJ2-3, the complete variable domain is EPEVTQTPSHQVTQMGQEVILRCVPISNHLYFYWYRQILGQKVEFLVSFYNNEISEKSEIFDDQFSVERPDGSNFTLKIRSTKLEDSAMYFCASIFDRDGTDTQYFGPGTRLTVL.

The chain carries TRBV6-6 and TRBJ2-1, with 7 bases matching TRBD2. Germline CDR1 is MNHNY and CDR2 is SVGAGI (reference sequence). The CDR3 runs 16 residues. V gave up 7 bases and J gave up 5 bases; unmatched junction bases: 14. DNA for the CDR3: TGTGCCAGCACCGCGGGGGTAACCGGGACTAACAATGAGCAGTTCTTC. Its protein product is CASTAGVTGTNNEQFF.

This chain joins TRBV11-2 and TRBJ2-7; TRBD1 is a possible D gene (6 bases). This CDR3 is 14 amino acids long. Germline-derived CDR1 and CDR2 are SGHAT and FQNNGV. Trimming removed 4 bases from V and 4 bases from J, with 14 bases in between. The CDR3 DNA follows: TGTGCCAGCAGCTATGAGGGTAGGGGGTACGAGCAGTACTTC. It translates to CASSYEGRGYEQYF. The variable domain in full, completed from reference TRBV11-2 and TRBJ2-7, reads EAGVAQSPRYKIIEKRQSVAFWCNPISGHATLYWYQQILGQGPKLLIQFQNNGVVDDSQLPKDRFSAERLKGVDSTLKIQPAKLEDSAVYLCASSYEGRGYEQYFGPGTRLTVT.

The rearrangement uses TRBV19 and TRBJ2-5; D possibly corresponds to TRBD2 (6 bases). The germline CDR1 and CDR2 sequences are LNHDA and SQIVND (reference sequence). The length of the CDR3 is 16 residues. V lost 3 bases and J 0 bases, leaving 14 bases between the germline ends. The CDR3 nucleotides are TGTGCCAGTAGTATCGGTACTGGGGGGTACCAAGAGACCCAGTACTTC. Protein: CASSIGTGGYQETQYF.

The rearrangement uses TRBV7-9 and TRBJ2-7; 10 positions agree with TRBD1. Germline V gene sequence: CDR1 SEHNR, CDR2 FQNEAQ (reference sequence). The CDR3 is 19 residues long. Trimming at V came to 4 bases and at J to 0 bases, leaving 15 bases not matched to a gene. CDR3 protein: CASSSERDRGRSSSYEQYF. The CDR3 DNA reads TGTGCCAGCAGCTCGGAGCGGGACAGGGGCCGATCAAGCTCCTACGAGCAGTACTTC.

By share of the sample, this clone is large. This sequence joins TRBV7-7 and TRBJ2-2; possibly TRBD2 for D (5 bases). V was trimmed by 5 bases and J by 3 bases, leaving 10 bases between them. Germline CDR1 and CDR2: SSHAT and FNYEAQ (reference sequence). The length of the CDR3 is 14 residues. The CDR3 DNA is TGTGCCAGCAGCACAACGGACTACACCGGGGAGCTGTTTTTT. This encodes CASSTTDYTGELFF.

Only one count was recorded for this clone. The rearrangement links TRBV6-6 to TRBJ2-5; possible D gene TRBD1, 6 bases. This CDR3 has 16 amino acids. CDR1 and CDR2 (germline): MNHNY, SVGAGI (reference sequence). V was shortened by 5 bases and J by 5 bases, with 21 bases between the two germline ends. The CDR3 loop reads CASSNALTGIWETQYF. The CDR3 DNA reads TGTGCCAGCAGTAACGCCTTAACAGGGATTTGGGAGACCCAGTACTTC.

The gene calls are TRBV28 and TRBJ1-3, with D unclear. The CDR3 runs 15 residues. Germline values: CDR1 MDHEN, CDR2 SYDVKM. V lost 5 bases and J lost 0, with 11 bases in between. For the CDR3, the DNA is TGTGCCAGCAGTCCTCCTCTGAGCTCTGGAAACACCATATATTTT. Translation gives CASSPPLSSGNTIYF.

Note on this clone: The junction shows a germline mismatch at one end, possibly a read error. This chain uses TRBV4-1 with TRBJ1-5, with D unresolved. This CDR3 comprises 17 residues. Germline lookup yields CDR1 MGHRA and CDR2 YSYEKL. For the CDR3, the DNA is TGCGCCAGCAGCCAAGTACACAAACAACACGGGAATCCGCCCCAGCATTTT. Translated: CASSQVHKQHGNPPQHF.

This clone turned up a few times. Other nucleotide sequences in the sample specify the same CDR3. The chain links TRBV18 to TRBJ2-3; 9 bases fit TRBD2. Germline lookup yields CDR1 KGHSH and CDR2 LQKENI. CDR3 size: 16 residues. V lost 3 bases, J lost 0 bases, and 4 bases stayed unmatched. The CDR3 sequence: CASSPWTSESTDTQYF. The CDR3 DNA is TGTGCCAGCTCACCTTGGACTAGCGAGAGCACAGATACGCAGTATTTT. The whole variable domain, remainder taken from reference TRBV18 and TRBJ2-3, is NAGVMQNPRHLVRRRGQEARLRCSPMKGHSHVYWYRQLPEEGLKFMVYLQKENIIDESGMPKERFSAEFPKEGPSILRIQQVVRGDSAAYFCASSPWTSESTDTQYFGPGTRLTVL.

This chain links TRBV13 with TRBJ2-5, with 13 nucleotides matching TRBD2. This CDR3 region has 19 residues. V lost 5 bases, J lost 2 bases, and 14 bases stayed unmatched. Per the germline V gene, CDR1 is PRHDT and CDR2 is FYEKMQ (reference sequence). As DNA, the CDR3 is TGTGCCAGCAGCCCAGGGACTAGCGGGGTCCTCGGGGGGCAAGAGACCCAGTACTTC. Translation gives CASSPGTSGVLGGQETQYF.

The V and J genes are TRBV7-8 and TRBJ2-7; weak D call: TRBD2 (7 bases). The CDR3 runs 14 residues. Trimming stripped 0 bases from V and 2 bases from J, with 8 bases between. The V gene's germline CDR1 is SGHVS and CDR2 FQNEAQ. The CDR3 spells CASSLAGGPYEQYV. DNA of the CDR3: TGTGCCAGCAGCTTAGCCGGGGGGCCCTACGAGCAGTACGTC.

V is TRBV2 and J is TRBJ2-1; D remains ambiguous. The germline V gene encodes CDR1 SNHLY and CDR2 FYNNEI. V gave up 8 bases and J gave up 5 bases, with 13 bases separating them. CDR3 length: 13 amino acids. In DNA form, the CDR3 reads TGTGCCAGCGGGGAACTTCAGAACAATGAGCAGTTCTTC. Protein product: CASGELQNNEQFF.

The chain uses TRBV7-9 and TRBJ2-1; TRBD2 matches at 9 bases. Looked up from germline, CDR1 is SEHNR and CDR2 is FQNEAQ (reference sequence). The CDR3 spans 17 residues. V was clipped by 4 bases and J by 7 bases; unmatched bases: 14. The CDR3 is CASSSMGREGARNEQFF. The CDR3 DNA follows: TGTGCCAGCAGCTCGATGGGGCGGGAGGGGGCTCGGAATGAGCAGTTCTTC.

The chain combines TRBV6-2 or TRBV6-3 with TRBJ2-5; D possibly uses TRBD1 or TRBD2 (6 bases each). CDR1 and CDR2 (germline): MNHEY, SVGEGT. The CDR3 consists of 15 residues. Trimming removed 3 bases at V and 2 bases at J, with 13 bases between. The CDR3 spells CASSYFQGTQETQYF. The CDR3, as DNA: TGTGCCAGCAGTTATTTCCAGGGGACTCAAGAGACCCAGTACTTC.